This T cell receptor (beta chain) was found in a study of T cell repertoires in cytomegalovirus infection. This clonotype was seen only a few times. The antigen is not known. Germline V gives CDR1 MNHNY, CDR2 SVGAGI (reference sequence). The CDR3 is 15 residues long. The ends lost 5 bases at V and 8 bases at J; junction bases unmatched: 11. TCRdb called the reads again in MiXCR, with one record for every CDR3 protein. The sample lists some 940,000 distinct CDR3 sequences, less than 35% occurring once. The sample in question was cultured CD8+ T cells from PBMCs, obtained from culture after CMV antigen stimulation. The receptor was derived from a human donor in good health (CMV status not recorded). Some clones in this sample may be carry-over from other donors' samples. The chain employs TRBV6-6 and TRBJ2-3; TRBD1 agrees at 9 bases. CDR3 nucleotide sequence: TGTGCCAGCAGTGCTCCGGGACAGGGCCGGGGTACGCAGTATTTT. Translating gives CASSAPGQGRGTQYF.